The 5 T cell receptor beta chains below come from one sample, sequenced in a study of OX40 agonist ivuxolimab in advanced cancers. Measured with immunoSEQ multiplex PCR; TCRdb has only the in-frame clones, and not every one. This table holds 100,000 to 140,000 clones, 91% found once. Specimen: CD4+ or CD8+ T cells sorted from blood, collected in a trial of the OX40 agonist ivuxolimab. These TCRs come from an adult with an advanced solid tumor such as melanoma, head and neck, liver or kidney cancer.

The chain uses TRBV5-1 and TRBJ1-1; 12 nucleotides agree with TRBD1. Germline lookup yields CDR1 SGHRS and CDR2 YFSETQ. Trimming cost V 4 bases and J 5 bases; bases outside gene matches: 9. The CDR3 is 16 amino acids. CDR3 coding DNA: TGCGCCAGCAGCACGGAACCGGGACAGGGGGCAACTGAAGCTTTCTTT. It specifies CASSTEPGQGATEAFF.

V gene TRBV7-6 combines with J gene TRBJ2-1, with 9 bases lining up with TRBD2. CDR3 length: 16 residues. V trimming: 2 bases; J trimming: 2 bases; junction bases outside the gene matches: 4. The germline gives CDR1 SGHVS, CDR2 FNYEAQ. The CDR3 spells CASSLTASGTYNEQFF. CDR3 nucleotide sequence: TGTGCCAGCAGCTTAACGGCTAGCGGGACCTACAATGAGCAGTTCTTC.

This clone showed up just a few times. J is TRBJ2-7 and V is TRBV27; D tentatively reads TRBD1 or TRBD2 (6 bases each). The germline gives CDR1 MNHEY, CDR2 SMNVEV (reference sequence). CDR3 length: 14 amino acids. V lost 8 bases and J lost 2, with 16 bases in between. CDR3 sequence (DNA): TGTGCCAGCTCCCCGGGGGCGCTCCCCTACGAGCAGTACTTC. Amino acid sequence: CASSPGALPYEQYF.

The chain combines TRBV6-5 with TRBJ2-1; possibly TRBD2 for D (6 bases). Trimming stripped 7 bases from V and 5 bases from J, with 12 bases between. CDR1 MNHEY and CDR2 SVGAGI come from the germline V gene. CDR3 length: 13 amino acids. The DNA of the CDR3 is TGTGCCAGCACCCCGAGCGGGCACAATGAGCAGTTCTTC. Translating gives CASTPSGHNEQFF.

This clone appeared a single time. The chain joins TRBV18 to TRBJ1-1; weak D call: TRBD1 (6 bases). The CDR3 is made up of 15 amino acids. CDR1 and CDR2 (germline): KGHSH, LQKENI. V gave up 3 bases and J gave up 3 bases, with 14 bases separating them. In DNA form, the CDR3 reads TGTGCCAGCTCACCCTCGGAGGGGGTGGACACTGAAGCTTTCTTT. It translates to CASSPSEGVDTEAFF.